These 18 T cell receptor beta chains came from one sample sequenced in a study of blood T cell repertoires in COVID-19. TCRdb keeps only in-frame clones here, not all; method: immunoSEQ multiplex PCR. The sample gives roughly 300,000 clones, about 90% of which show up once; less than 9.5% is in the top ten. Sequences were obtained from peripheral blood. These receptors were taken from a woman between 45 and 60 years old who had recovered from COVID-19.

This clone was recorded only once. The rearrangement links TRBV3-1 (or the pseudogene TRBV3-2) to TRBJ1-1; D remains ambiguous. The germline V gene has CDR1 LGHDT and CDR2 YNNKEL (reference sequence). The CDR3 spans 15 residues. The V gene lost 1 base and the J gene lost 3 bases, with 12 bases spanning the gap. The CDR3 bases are TGTGCCAGCAGCCAAGGATCAGGTTCGGACACTGAAGCTTTCTTT. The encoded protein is CASSQGSGSDTEAFF.

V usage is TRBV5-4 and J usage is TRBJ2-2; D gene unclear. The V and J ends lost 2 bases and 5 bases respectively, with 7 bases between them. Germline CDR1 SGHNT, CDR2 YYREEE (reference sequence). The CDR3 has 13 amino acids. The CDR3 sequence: CASSFEETGELFF. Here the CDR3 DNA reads TGTGCCAGCAGCTTCGAGGAGACCGGGGAGCTGTTTTTT.

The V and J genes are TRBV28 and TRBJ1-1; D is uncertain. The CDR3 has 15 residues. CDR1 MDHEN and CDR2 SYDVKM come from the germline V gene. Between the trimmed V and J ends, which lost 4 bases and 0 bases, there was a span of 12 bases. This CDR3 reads CASSSPRGMNTEAFF. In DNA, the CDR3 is TGTGCCAGCAGTTCGCCGAGAGGGATGAACACTGAAGCTTTCTTT. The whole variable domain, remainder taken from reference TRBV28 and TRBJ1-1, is DVKVTQSSRYLVKRTGEKVFLECVQDMDHENMFWYRQDPGLGLRLIYFSYDVKMKEKGDIPEGYSVSREKKERFSLILESASTNQTSMYLCASSSPRGMNTEAFFGQGTRLTVV.

CDR3 sequence: CASSRGPLAGGPNTQYF. The DNA for the CDR3 is TGTGCCAGCAGTAGAGGCCCTCTAGCGGGAGGGCCAAATACGCAGTATTTT. The rearrangement uses TRBV2 and TRBJ2-3; 12 bases line up with TRBD2. V was clipped by 5 bases and J by 7 bases; unmatched bases: 13. CDR3 size: 17 residues. Germline V gene data show CDR1 as SNHLY and CDR2 as FYNNEI.

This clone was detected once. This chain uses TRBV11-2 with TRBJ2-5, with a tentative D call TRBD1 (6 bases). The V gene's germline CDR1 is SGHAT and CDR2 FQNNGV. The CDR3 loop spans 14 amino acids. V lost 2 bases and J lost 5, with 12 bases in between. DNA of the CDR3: TGTGCCAGCAGCTTACTGGGGGCGCGGGAGACCCAGTACTTC. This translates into CASSLLGARETQYF.

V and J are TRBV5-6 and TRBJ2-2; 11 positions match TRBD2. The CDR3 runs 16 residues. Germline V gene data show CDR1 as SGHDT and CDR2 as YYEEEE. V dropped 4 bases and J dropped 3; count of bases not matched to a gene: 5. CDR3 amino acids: CASSRRLAGYTGELFF. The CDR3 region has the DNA TGTGCCAGCAGCCGGAGACTAGCGGGATACACCGGGGAGCTGTTTTTT.

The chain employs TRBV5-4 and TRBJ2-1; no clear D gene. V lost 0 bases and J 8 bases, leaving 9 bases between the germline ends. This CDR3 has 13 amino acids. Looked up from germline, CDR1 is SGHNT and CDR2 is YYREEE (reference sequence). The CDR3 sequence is CASSLVERDEQFF. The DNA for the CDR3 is TGTGCCAGCAGCTTGGTTGAGCGCGATGAGCAGTTCTTC.

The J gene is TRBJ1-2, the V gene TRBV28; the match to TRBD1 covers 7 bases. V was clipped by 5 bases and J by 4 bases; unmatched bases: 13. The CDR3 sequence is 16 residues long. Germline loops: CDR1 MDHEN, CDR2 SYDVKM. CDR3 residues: CASSSGGSDRAYGYTF. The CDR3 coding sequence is TGTGCCAGCAGTAGTGGGGGAAGCGACAGGGCCTATGGCTACACCTTC.

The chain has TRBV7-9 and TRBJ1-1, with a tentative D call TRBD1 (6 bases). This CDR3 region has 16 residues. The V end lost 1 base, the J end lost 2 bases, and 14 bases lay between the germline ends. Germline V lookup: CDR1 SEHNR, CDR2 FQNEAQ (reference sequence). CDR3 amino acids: CASSLDRAGTNTEAFF. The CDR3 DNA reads TGTGCCAGCAGCTTAGACAGGGCGGGCACAAACACTGAAGCTTTCTTT.

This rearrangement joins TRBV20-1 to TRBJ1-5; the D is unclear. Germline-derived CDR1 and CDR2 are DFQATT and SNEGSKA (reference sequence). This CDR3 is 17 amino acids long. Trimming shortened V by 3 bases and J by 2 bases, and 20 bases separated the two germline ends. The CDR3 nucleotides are TGCAGTGCTAGTACTGACGATGCGGGGTGGGGCAATCAGCCCCAGCATTTT. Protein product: CSASTDDAGWGNQPQHF.

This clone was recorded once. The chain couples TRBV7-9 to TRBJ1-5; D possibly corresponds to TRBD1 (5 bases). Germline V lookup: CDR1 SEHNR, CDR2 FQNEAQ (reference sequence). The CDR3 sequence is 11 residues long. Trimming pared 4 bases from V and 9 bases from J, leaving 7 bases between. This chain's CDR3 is CASSSGGPQHF. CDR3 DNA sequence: TGTGCCAGCAGCTCCGGGGGGCCCCAGCATTTT.

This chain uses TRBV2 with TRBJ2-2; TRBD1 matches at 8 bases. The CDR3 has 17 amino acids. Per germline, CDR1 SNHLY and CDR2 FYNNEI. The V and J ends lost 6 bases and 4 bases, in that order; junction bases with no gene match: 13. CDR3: CASSYGRTGQGTGELFF. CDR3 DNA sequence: TGTGCCAGCAGCTATGGAAGGACAGGGCAGGGCACCGGGGAGCTGTTTTTT.

The CDR3 nucleotides are TGTGCCAGCAGTCCGGATTGGGACACCGCCTACGAGCAGTACTTC. This encodes CASSPDWDTAYEQYF. The chain uses TRBV6-5 and TRBJ2-7; D perhaps matches TRBD1 (6 bases). Trimming removed 5 bases from V and 2 bases from J, with 16 bases in between. CDR1 is MNHEY, CDR2 SVGAGI, per germline. This CDR3 spans 15 amino acids.

DNA for the CDR3: TGTGCCAGTAGTTCGACCGGGACAGACAATTCACCCCTCCACTTT. Protein sequence: CASSSTGTDNSPLHF. This chain uses TRBV19 with TRBJ1-6; 7 positions agree with TRBD1. Per the germline V gene, CDR1 is LNHDA and CDR2 is SQIVND (reference sequence). V shed 5 bases and J 7 bases; nucleotides not matched to a gene: 8. This CDR3 contains 15 residues.

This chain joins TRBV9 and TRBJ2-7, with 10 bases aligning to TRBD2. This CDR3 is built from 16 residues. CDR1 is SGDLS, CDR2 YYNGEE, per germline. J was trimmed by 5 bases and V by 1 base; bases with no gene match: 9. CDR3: CASSVSLAGDLHEQYF. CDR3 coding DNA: TGTGCCAGCAGCGTAAGCCTAGCGGGAGATCTCCACGAGCAGTACTTC.

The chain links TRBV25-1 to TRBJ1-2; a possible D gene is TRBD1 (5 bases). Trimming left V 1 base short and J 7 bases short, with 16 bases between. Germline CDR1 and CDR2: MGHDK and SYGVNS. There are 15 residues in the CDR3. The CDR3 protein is CASSEFGAGLRGYTF. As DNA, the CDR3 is TGTGCCAGCAGTGAATTTGGCGCGGGGCTTCGTGGCTACACCTTC.

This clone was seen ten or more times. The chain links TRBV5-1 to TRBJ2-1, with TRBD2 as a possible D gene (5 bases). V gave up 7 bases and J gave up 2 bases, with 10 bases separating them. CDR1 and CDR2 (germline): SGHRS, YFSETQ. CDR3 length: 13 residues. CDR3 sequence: CASRAETYNEQFF. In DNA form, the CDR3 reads TGCGCCAGCCGAGCGGAAACCTACAATGAGCAGTTCTTC.

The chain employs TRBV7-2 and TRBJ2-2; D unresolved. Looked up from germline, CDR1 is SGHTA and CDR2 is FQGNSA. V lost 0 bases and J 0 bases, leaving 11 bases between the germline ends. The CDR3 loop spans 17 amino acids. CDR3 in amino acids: CASSLAVAAPNTGELFF. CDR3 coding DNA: TGTGCCAGCAGCTTAGCGGTCGCAGCGCCGAACACCGGGGAGCTGTTTTTT.